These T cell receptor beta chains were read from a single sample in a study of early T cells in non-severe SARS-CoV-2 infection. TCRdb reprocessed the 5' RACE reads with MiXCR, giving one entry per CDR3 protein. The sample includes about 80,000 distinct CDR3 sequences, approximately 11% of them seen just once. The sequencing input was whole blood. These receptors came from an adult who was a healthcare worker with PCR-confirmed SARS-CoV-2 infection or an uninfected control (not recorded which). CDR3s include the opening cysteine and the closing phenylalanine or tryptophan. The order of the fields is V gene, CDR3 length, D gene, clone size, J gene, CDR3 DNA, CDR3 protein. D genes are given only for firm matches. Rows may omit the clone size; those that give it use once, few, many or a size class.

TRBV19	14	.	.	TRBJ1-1	TGTGCCAGTAGTATTGGCCAGGAAAACACTGAAGCTTTCTTT	CASSIGQENTEAFF
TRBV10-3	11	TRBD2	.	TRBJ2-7	TGTGCCGCCCGGGGAGGGTCCGAAATCCGCTTC	CAARGGSEIRF
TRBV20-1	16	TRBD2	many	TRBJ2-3	TGCAGTGCTAAATCGTCAACTAGCGGGGGGGCAGATACGCAGTATTTT	CSAKSSTSGGADTQYF
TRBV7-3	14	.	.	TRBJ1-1	TGTGCCAGCAGCCCCGGGGGGGGACCCACTGAAGCTTTCTTT	CASSPGGGPTEAFF
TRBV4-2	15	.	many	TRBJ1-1	TGTGCCAGCAGCCAACCGAAGGGCACTAACACTGAAGCTTTCTTT	CASSQPKGTNTEAFF
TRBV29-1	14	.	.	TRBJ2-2	TGCAGCGTTGAGATAGGACAGACCACCGGGGAGCTGTTTTTT	CSVEIGQTTGELFF
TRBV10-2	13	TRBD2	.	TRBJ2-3	TGCGCCAGCAGTGTACTAGCGCCAGATACGCAGTATTTT	CASSVLAPDTQYF
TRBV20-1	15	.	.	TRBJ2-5	TGCAGTGCTAGAGATAAAAGTAGCGGCAAAGAGACCCAGTACTTC	CSARDKSSGKETQYF
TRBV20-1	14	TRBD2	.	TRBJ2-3	TGCAGTGCTGGTCCCGGGGGGGGCACAGATACGCAGTATTTT	CSAGPGGGTDTQYF
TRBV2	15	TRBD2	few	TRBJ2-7	TGTGCCAGCAGTGAACTAGCGGGGGGCCCCTACGAGCAGTACTTC	CASSELAGGPYEQYF
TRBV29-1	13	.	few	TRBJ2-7	TGCAGCGTTGAAGATGTGGAGGACTACGAGCAGTACTTC	CSVEDVEDYEQYF
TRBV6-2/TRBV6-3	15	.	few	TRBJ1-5	TGTGCCAGCAGTTACACGGGGGGCCCCAATCAGCCCCAGCATTTT	CASSYTGGPNQPQHF
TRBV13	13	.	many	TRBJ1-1	TGTGCCAGCAGCTTAAACAGGAACACTGAAGCTTTCTTT	CASSLNRNTEAFF
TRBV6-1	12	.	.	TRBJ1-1	TGTGCCAGCACCGGGAAAATCCCTGAAGCTTTCTTT	CASTGKIPEAFF
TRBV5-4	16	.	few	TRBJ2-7	TGTGCCAGCAGCTCACCTGGGCGGGGTCGCGGCTACGAGCAGTACTTC	CASSSPGRGRGYEQYF
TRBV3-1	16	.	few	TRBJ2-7	TGTGCCAGCAGCCAAGTGGGGCAGGGCCCCAACTACGAGCAGTACTTC	CASSQVGQGPNYEQYF
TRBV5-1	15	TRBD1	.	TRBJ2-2	TGCGCCAGCAGTTCGATGGGACAGGGCACCGGGGAGCTGTTTTTT	CASSSMGQGTGELFF
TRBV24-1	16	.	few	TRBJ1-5	TGTGCCACCAGTGACTCGGACACTCCTTGGAATCAGCCCCAGCATTTT	CATSDSDTPWNQPQHF
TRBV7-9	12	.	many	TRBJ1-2	TGTGCCAGCAGCTTTGGGACCGATGGCTACACCTTC	CASSFGTDGYTF
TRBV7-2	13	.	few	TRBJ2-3	TGTGCCAGCAGCCGAGGGGACGGGCGCCCGCAGTATTTT	CASSRGDGRPQYF
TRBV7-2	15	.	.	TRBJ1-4	TGTGCCAGCAGCTTTACAGGGAGGACTAATGAAAAACTGTTTTTT	CASSFTGRTNEKLFF
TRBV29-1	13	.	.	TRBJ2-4	TGCAGCGTTGTTGGGCAGAGCAAAAACATTCAGTACTTC	CSVVGQSKNIQYF
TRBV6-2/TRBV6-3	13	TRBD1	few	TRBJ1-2	TGTGCCACCTCGGACAGGGGAATTCGTGGCTACACCTTC	CATSDRGIRGYTF
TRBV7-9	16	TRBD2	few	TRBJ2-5	TGTGCCAGCAGCTCAAGACTAGCGGGTCTTCAAGAGACCCAGTACTTC	CASSSRLAGLQETQYF
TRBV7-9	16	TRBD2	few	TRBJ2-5	TGTGCCAGCAGCCCGCTGGGAGCGGGGGGGCGAGAGACCCAGTACTTC	CASSPLGAGGRETQYF
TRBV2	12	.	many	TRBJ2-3	TGTGCCAGCCTAAACCGGGACTATACGCAGTATTTT	CASLNRDYTQYF
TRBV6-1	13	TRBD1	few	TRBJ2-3	TGTGCCAGCGACAGGGGGTTGATTGATACGCAGTATTTT	CASDRGLIDTQYF
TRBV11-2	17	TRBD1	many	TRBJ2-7	TGTGCCAGCAGCTTACAACAGGGGGCCCGATTAACCTACGAGCAGTACTTC	CASSLQQGARLTYEQYF
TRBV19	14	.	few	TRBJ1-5	TGTGCCACCTCTCAGGGCGTCAGCAATCAGCCCCAGCATTTT	CATSQGVSNQPQHF